The 16 T cell receptor beta chains given below trace back to one sample, sequenced in a study of blood T cell repertoires in COVID-19. Produced via immunoSEQ multiplex PCR; TCRdb's table is partial and in-frame only. The table has 100,000 or so clones, 80% seen once. The specimen was peripheral blood. The receptors stem from a man between 65 and 85 years old with active or convalescent COVID-19.

The V and J genes are TRBV9 and TRBJ1-5; the D gene is possibly TRBD1 (6 bases). This CDR3 is built from 14 residues. The germline gives CDR1 SGDLS, CDR2 YYNGEE. Trimming removed 3 bases from V and 3 bases from J, with 10 bases in between. The CDR3 DNA follows: TGTGCCAGCAGCGCAGGGGTGGACAATCAGCCCCAGCATTTT. This encodes CASSAGVDNQPQHF.

The J gene is TRBJ2-3, the V gene TRBV9; D gene uncertain. This CDR3 has 15 residues. Germline assignment: CDR1 SGDLS and CDR2 YYNGEE. Deletions cut 0 bases from V and 2 bases from J, with 10 bases between. CDR3 protein: CASSVDRVNTDTQYF. The CDR3 DNA reads as TGTGCCAGCAGCGTAGACCGAGTGAACACAGATACGCAGTATTTT. The whole variable domain, filled in from reference TRBV9 and TRBJ2-3, reads DSGVTQTPKHLITATGQRVTLRCSPRSGDLSVYWYQQSLDQGLQFLIQYYNGEERAKGNILERFSAQQFPDLHSELNLSSLELGDSALYFCASSVDRVNTDTQYFGPGTRLTVL.

V is TRBV5-1 and J is TRBJ1-4; the D gene is possibly TRBD1 (6 bases). This CDR3 is built from 16 residues. Germline V gives CDR1 SGHRS, CDR2 YFSETQ. Deletions cut 4 bases from V and 2 bases from J, with 15 bases between. This CDR3 reads CASSTTGFTTNEKLFF. In nucleotides, the CDR3 is TGCGCCAGCAGCACCACAGGGTTTACGACTAATGAAAAACTGTTTTTT.

This clone was counted a few times. The chain uses TRBV13 and TRBJ2-2; a weak D match, TRBD2 (6 bases). V was trimmed by 4 bases and J by 5 bases, leaving 17 bases between them. Germline loops: CDR1 PRHDT, CDR2 FYEKMQ (reference sequence). The CDR3 contains 16 residues. CDR3 protein: CASSSTQRVETGELFF. Written as DNA, the CDR3 is TGTGCCAGCAGCTCCACCCAGCGGGTAGAGACCGGGGAGCTGTTTTTT.

The chain is built from TRBV5-5 and TRBJ1-1, with D maybe TRBD1 (5 bases). This CDR3 has 15 residues. Germline CDR1 and CDR2: SGHKS and YYEKEE (reference sequence). Trimming removed 2 bases from V and 4 bases from J, with 15 bases in between. The CDR3 DNA sequence: TGTGCCAGCAGCTTTGCTGGGGGAGGTGGCACTGAAGCTTTCTTT. It translates to CASSFAGGGGTEAFF.

This clone has a single count. The chain joins TRBV4-1 to TRBJ2-5; no definite D call. The germline V and J ends were trimmed by 1 base and 5 bases, with 8 bases remaining between them. The CDR3 consists of 13 residues. Germline lookup yields CDR1 MGHRA and CDR2 YSYEKL. The CDR3 is CASSQAPRETQYF. The CDR3 DNA reads as TGCGCCAGCAGCCAAGCGCCGAGGGAGACCCAGTACTTC.

The chain has TRBV6-2 or TRBV6-3 and TRBJ2-1, with 10 nucleotides matching TRBD2. The CDR3 consists of 16 residues. The junction had 7 bases not matched to a gene; V was cut back by 6 bases and J by 2 bases. The germline CDR1 and CDR2 sequences are MNHEY and SVGEGT. The CDR3 DNA reads TGTGCCAGCAGCCAACCGGGACTAGCGACCTACAATGAGCAGTTCTTC. This gives the protein CASSQPGLATYNEQFF.

The V and J genes are TRBV9 and TRBJ2-5; 11 bases line up with TRBD1. CDR3 length equals 15 residues. Germline V lookup: CDR1 SGDLS, CDR2 YYNGEE. The V gene end was trimmed by 4 bases and the J gene end by 5 bases; junction bases not matched to a gene: 7. The CDR3 DNA reads as TGTGCCAGCAGCCCAACCGGGACAGGGGGGGAGACCCAGTACTTC. Translated, it gives CASSPTGTGGETQYF.

The chain couples TRBV5-8 to TRBJ2-2; D is uncertain. The CDR3 loop spans 15 amino acids. Germline loops: CDR1 SGHTS, CDR2 YDEGEE. Trimming left V 3 bases short and J 4 bases short, with 13 bases between. In DNA, the CDR3 is TGTGCCAGCAGCTCGCCCGCGCTTTCCACCGGGGAGCTGTTTTTT. Amino acids: CASSSPALSTGELFF.

The CDR3 nucleotides read TGTGCCAGCAGTGACTACGGAGCAGGGGAGCAGTACTTC. This translates into CASSDYGAGEQYF. V usage is TRBV6-4 and J usage is TRBJ2-7, with D maybe TRBD1 (5 bases). CDR1 and CDR2 (germline): MRHNA, SNTAGT. Trimming cost V 1 base and J 7 bases, with 11 bases left between them. The CDR3 is 13 amino acids.

The V call is TRBV5-6, the J call TRBJ1-2; D not resolved. CDR3 size: 12 residues. Trimming shortened V by 2 bases and J by 4 bases, and 6 bases separated the two germline ends. Germline-derived CDR1 and CDR2 are SGHDT and YYEEEE. The CDR3 DNA is TGTGCCAGCAGCTTAGGCGGCTATGGCTACACCTTC. This translates into CASSLGGYGYTF.

This chain uses TRBV2 with TRBJ2-7; the match to TRBD2 covers 8 bases. This CDR3 comprises 13 residues. Germline V lookup: CDR1 SNHLY, CDR2 FYNNEI. V was clipped by 8 bases and J by 4 bases; unmatched bases: 7. This CDR3 is CASLRGGRYEQYF. The CDR3 region has the DNA TGTGCCAGCCTTCGGGGGGGCCGGTACGAGCAGTACTTC.

This chain joins TRBV7-2 and TRBJ2-7, with a weak D call TRBD2 (6 bases). The CDR3 extends over 16 amino acids. CDR1 SGHTA and CDR2 FQGNSA come from the germline V gene. V lost 5 bases and J lost 7, with 24 bases in between. The CDR3 DNA follows: TGTGCCAGCAGCATCGACTTCTGGGGGGACCGGAGGGAGCAGTACTTC. Amino acids: CASSIDFWGDRREQYF.

This rearrangement joins TRBV27 to TRBJ2-7; D possibly corresponds to TRBD1 (5 bases). This CDR3 comprises 13 residues. CDR1 is MNHEY and CDR2 is SMNVEV in the germline V gene (reference sequence). V was clipped by 1 base and J by 4 bases, with 8 bases between them. The CDR3 loop reads CASSLLTGYEQYF. CDR3 nucleotide sequence: TGTGCCAGCAGTTTATTAACAGGATACGAGCAGTACTTC.

This clone has just one count. The chain is built from TRBV2 and TRBJ1-1; D is uncertain. The CDR3 is 14 amino acids. The V gene lost 1 base and the J gene lost 4 bases, with 10 bases spanning the gap. Looked up from germline, CDR1 is SNHLY and CDR2 is FYNNEI. The CDR3 is CASSEGQSVTEAFF. The CDR3 coding sequence is TGTGCCAGCAGTGAAGGTCAGTCAGTCACTGAAGCTTTCTTT.

This sequence joins TRBV7-2 and TRBJ1-2; 10 bases are a match to TRBD1. The junction had 5 bases not matched to a gene; V was cut back by 6 bases and J by 4 bases. CDR1 and CDR2 from the germline V gene are SGHTA and FQGNSA. This CDR3 region has 14 residues. The CDR3 reads CASRVGQGPYGYTF. CDR3 DNA sequence: TGTGCCAGCAGAGTGGGACAGGGGCCCTATGGCTACACCTTC.